Following are 20 T cell receptor beta chains from one sample sequenced in a study of T cells in Graves' hyperthyroidism and ophthalmopathy. Researchers took RNA transcripts and amplified the TCR beta CDR3 regions from them. TCR CDR3 regions were first amplified by RT-PCR with HTBI primers. From the multiplex PCR reads, TCRdb called clonotypes with MiXCR, one entry per CDR3 protein. The data show 690,000 or so distinct CDR3 sequences, with roughly a sixth seen just once and 16% held by the top ten. Sequenced material: blood. These receptors came from a woman aged 50 to 60 with Graves' hyperthyroidism that later progressed to Graves' ophthalmopathy.

In nucleotides, the CDR3 is TGCGCCAGCAGCTCGCAACAGGCAACTAATGAAAAACTGTTTTTT. Translated, it gives CASSSQQATNEKLFF. The chain links TRBV5-1 to TRBJ1-4; a possible D gene is TRBD1 (5 bases). This CDR3 spans 15 amino acids. V lost 3 bases and J lost 0, with 9 bases in between. The germline V gene has CDR1 SGHRS and CDR2 YFSETQ.

The rearrangement uses TRBV7-3 and TRBJ1-5; D call uncertain. This CDR3 region has 15 residues. V was shortened by 2 bases and J by 5 bases, with 13 bases between the two germline ends. Germline loops: CDR1 SGHTA, CDR2 FQGTGA. The CDR3 is CASSLGGRIDQPQHF. CDR3 nucleotides: TGTGCCAGCAGCTTAGGCGGGAGGATTGATCAGCCCCAGCATTTT.

The V and J genes are TRBV24-1 and TRBJ2-1; D is uncertain. CDR3 length: 17 amino acids. V was shortened by 4 bases and J by 7 bases, with 22 bases between the two germline ends. Germline V lookup: CDR1 KGHDR, CDR2 SFDVKD. This chain's CDR3 is CATSEMSKTRAANEQFF. In DNA, the CDR3 is TGTGCCACCAGTGAAATGAGTAAAACAAGGGCGGCGAATGAGCAGTTCTTC.

This chain joins TRBV12-3 or TRBV12-4 and TRBJ1-5, with unresolved D. This CDR3 spans 15 amino acids. Trimming shortened V by 6 bases and J by 0 bases, and 12 bases separated the two germline ends. CDR3 protein: CASSATYSSNQPQHF. CDR3 sequence (DNA): TGTGCCAGCAGCGCCACTTACAGTAGCAATCAGCCCCAGCATTTT.

The gene calls are TRBV10-2 and TRBJ1-4; the match to TRBD1 covers 7 bases. Germline CDR1 WSHSY, CDR2 SAAADI. The CDR3 has 15 residues. J was trimmed by 6 bases and V by 2 bases; bases with no gene match: 6. CDR3 loop: CASSEVRGEDEKLFF. As DNA, the CDR3 is TGCGCCAGCAGTGAGGTCAGGGGGGAAGATGAAAAACTGTTTTTT.

This clonotype was counted many times. The chain recombines TRBV20-1 with TRBJ2-7; D is undetermined. The V end was cut by 2 bases, the J end by 6 bases, with 14 bases between. CDR3 length equals 13 residues. CDR1 and CDR2 from the germline V gene are DFQATT and SNEGSKA (reference sequence). The CDR3 here is CSARSGTRREQYF. The CDR3 DNA reads TGCAGTGCTAGATCCGGTACGCGGCGCGAGCAGTACTTC.

This clonotype turned up a few times. The chain uses TRBV27 and TRBJ2-5; D not resolved. V shed 2 bases and J shed 1 base, with 8 bases lying between them. This CDR3 contains 14 residues. Germline V gene data show CDR1 as MNHEY and CDR2 as SMNVEV (reference sequence). CDR3 bases: TGTGCCAGCAGTTTAGCCAACAGCCAAGAGACCCAGTACTTC. Encoded protein: CASSLANSQETQYF.

The rearrangement uses TRBV28 and TRBJ2-5; 8 bases map to TRBD1. This CDR3 contains 15 residues. Germline lookup yields CDR1 MDHEN and CDR2 SYDVKM. V gave up 2 bases and J gave up 5 bases; unmatched junction bases: 7. The CDR3 loop reads CASSLRTGNAETQYF. As DNA, the CDR3 is TGTGCCAGCAGTTTACGGACAGGGAACGCCGAGACCCAGTACTTC.

The J gene is TRBJ2-7, the V gene TRBV19, with TRBD2 identical over 12 bases. With V trimmed by 7 bases and J by 4 bases, 8 bases remained unmatched. Germline values: CDR1 LNHDA, CDR2 SQIVND (reference sequence). The CDR3 totals 15 residues. CDR3 in amino acids: CASNTGLAGRYEQYF. As DNA, the CDR3 is TGTGCCAGTAATACCGGACTAGCGGGGAGATACGAGCAGTACTTC.

As regards this clonotype: Since a much larger clone is just one base distant, this may be a read error. This CDR3 is missing its conserved last phenylalanine or tryptophan, likely due to a read error. The genes are TRBV6-5 and TRBJ2-2; D could derive from TRBD1 or TRBD2 (5 bases each). V was shortened by 0 bases and J by 0 bases, with 8 bases between the two germline ends. Per the germline V gene, CDR1 is MNHEY and CDR2 is SVGAGI. CDR3 length: 16 amino acids. In DNA form, the CDR3 reads TGTGCCAGCAGTTACTCTGTGGGACCGAACACCGGGGAGCTGTTTCTT. It codes for CASSYSVGPNTGELFL.

This clonotype was counted only a few times. The rearrangement joins TRBV4-1 to TRBJ1-1; D call uncertain. V shed 3 bases and J shed 11 bases, with 19 bases lying between them. The CDR3 contains 14 residues. CDR1 MGHRA and CDR2 YSYEKL come from the germline V gene. CDR3 bases: TGCGCCAGCAGCCAGGGTCCGGGCCCCAATGAGGCTTTCTTT. Protein product: CASSQGPGPNEAFF.

Regarding this clonotype: A much larger clone sits a single nucleotide away, making a read error possible. The V call is TRBV6-4, the J call TRBJ2-5; maybe TRBD2 (5 bases). The CDR3 runs 15 residues. The germline V gene encodes CDR1 MRHNA and CDR2 SNTAGT. V gave up 10 bases and J gave up 4 bases, with 22 bases separating them. The CDR3 loop is CANNRGGGPLETQYF. Written as DNA, the CDR3 is TGTGCCAACAACCGAGGCGGAGGTCCCCTAGAGACCCAGTACTTC.

This clonotype was observed many times. This chain joins TRBV12-3 or TRBV12-4 and TRBJ1-1; 8 bases line up with TRBD1. This CDR3 is 16 amino acids long. J was trimmed by 0 bases and V by 5 bases; bases with no gene match: 8. This chain's CDR3 is CASSPRGGQVNTEAFF. The CDR3 region has the DNA TGTGCCAGCAGTCCGAGGGGGGGACAGGTGAACACTGAAGCTTTCTTT.

The chain carries TRBV11-2 and TRBJ1-1, with D unclear. V shed 0 bases and J shed 4 bases, with 15 bases lying between them. Germline V lookup: CDR1 SGHAT, CDR2 FQNNGV. The CDR3 covers 16 residues. In nucleotides, the CDR3 is TGTGCCAGCAGCTTAGATGGTGAGGCGGAAGGCACTGAAGCTTTCTTT. Its translation: CASSLDGEAEGTEAFF.

This clonotype was observed at least ten times. This chain connects TRBV5-1 to TRBJ2-3, with D unresolved. V lost 4 bases and J 2 bases, leaving 11 bases between the germline ends. Germline V CDR1 and CDR2: SGHRS, YFSETQ. The CDR3 has 14 residues. This chain's CDR3 is CASSEYPATDTQYF. CDR3 DNA sequence: TGCGCCAGCAGCGAATATCCAGCCACAGATACGCAGTATTTT.

There are a few counts of this clonotype. The gene calls are TRBV30 and TRBJ1-2, with 10 positions matching TRBD1. The CDR3 has 17 amino acids. Trimming at V came to 3 bases and at J to 2 bases, leaving 12 bases not matched to a gene. CDR1 and CDR2 from the germline V gene are GTSNPN and SVGIG (reference sequence). The CDR3 reads CAWRSGQGDIGNYGYTF. The CDR3 nucleotides are TGTGCCTGGAGGTCCGGACAGGGGGATATTGGAAACTATGGCTACACCTTC.

This clonotype turned up a few times. The chain is built from TRBV7-3 and TRBJ2-3; 8 bases are a match to TRBD2. Germline values: CDR1 SGHTA, CDR2 FQGTGA. The CDR3 totals 17 residues. The trim removed 5 bases at V and 0 bases at J, leaving 10 bases unmatched. DNA for the CDR3: TGTGCCAGCAGCCCCGGGGGCGGGGGGATTAGCACAGATACGCAGTATTTT. Translation gives CASSPGGGGISTDTQYF.

The chain has TRBV27 and TRBJ1-2; maybe TRBD1 (5 bases). This CDR3 contains 14 residues. V was trimmed by 2 bases and J by 7 bases, leaving 14 bases between them. Germline values: CDR1 MNHEY, CDR2 SMNVEV (reference sequence). CDR3 loop: CASSLTGELVGYTF. The CDR3 DNA reads as TGTGCCAGCAGTTTAACGGGGGAGCTGGTTGGCTACACCTTC.

This clonotype was seen a handful of times. V is TRBV12-3 or TRBV12-4 and J is TRBJ2-2; 7 positions agree with TRBD2. This CDR3 comprises 14 residues. J lost 5 bases, V lost 5 bases, and 5 bases had no gene match. The CDR3 bases are TGTGCCAGCAGTGGACTAGTTGTTACCGGGGAGCTGTTTTTT. Its translation: CASSGLVVTGELFF.

This clonotype occurred many times. This chain links TRBV18 with TRBJ1-4; possibly TRBD1 for D (5 bases). V was shortened by 0 bases and J by 7 bases, with 9 bases between the two germline ends. CDR1 is KGHSH and CDR2 is LQKENI in the germline V gene. The CDR3 contains 14 residues. The CDR3 reads CASSPPGEGEKLFF. The CDR3 coding sequence is TGTGCCAGCTCACCACCGGGGGAGGGTGAAAAACTGTTTTTT.